These 28 T cell receptor beta chains were all obtained from the same sample, sequenced in a study of blood T cells in healthy people across ages. A second roughly 6 to 12 cycle PCR used barcoded and J-beta primers. TCRdb processed the 5' RACE reads anew with MiXCR; each CDR3 protein has one entry. The sample holds around 1,700,000 distinct CDR3 sequences, 28% seen once. Sequences were obtained from blood. These receptors all stem from a woman aged 30 to 39 in good health.

This clonotype has just a few counts. The V and J genes are TRBV7-2 and TRBJ2-1; 8 nucleotides line up with TRBD2. The germline gives CDR1 SGHTA, CDR2 FQGNSA. V gave up 3 bases and J gave up 6 bases; unmatched junction bases: 10. This CDR3 contains 16 residues. The CDR3 DNA reads as TGTGCCAGCAGCTTGGAGTCAGCGGGAGTGCTCAATGAGCAGTTCTTC. Encoded protein: CASSLESAGVLNEQFF. The entire variable domain, with the rest obtained from reference TRBV7-2 and TRBJ2-1, is as follows: GAGVSQSPSNKVTEKGKDVELRCDPISGHTALYWYRQSLGQGLEFLIYFQGNSAPDKSGLPSDRFSAERTGGSVSTLTIQRTQQEDSAVYLCASSLESAGVLNEQFFGPGTRLTVL.

To note about this clonotype: With a much larger clone just one base away, this may be a read error. The CDR3 DNA follows: TGTGCCGTCAGTGATAGTCCGGGCTATGGCTACACCTTC. Residues: CAVSDSPGYGYTF. The gene calls are TRBV10-3 and TRBJ1-2, with unresolved D. Germline V gene sequence: CDR1 ENHRY, CDR2 SYGVKD. The CDR3 is made up of 13 amino acids.

This clonotype showed up just a few times. The chain employs TRBV15 and TRBJ2-1, with 10 bases matching TRBD1. This CDR3 spans 16 amino acids. CDR1 is LNHNV, CDR2 YYDKDF, per germline (reference sequence). Unmatched junction bases numbered 7, after V lost 0 bases and J lost 8 bases. The CDR3 bases are TGTGCCACCAGCAGAGACTCGGGACAGGGGAAATATGAGCAGTTCTTC. It codes for CATSRDSGQGKYEQFF.

This clonotype occurred a few times. One end of the junction does not line up with germline, which may come from a read error. The chain links TRBV7-9 to TRBJ1-5; 7 bases map to TRBD1. The germline CDR1 and CDR2 sequences are SEHNR and FQNEAQ (reference sequence). The CDR3 covers 14 residues. CDR3 sequence reads: CTSSLGQGGKPQHF. For the CDR3, the DNA is TGTACCAGCAGCCTAGGGCAGGGGGGCAAGCCCCAGCATTTT. The variable domain in full, with the rest retrieved from reference TRBV7-9 and TRBJ1-5, is DTGVSQNPRHKITKRGQNVTFRCDPISEHNRLYWYRQTLGQGPEFLTYFQNEAQLEKSRLLSDRFSAERPKGSFSTLEIQRTEQGDSAMYLCTSSLGQGGKPQHFGDGTRLSIL.

Regarding this clonotype: Possible read error: a much larger clone is one base away. The chain has TRBV12-3 or TRBV12-4 and TRBJ2-4; TRBD2 is a possible D gene (6 bases). The CDR3 has 14 residues. The CDR3 DNA reads TGTGCCAGCAGGCTGGGACTGGCGCTAAACATTCAGTGCTTC. Its translation: CASRLGLALNIQCF.

The chain recombines TRBV7-3 with TRBJ2-1, with TRBD1 matching 10 bases. CDR1 and CDR2 from the germline V gene are SGHTA and FQGTGA. J was trimmed by 5 bases and V by 4 bases; bases with no gene match: 8. CDR3 size: 16 residues. The CDR3 region has the DNA TGTGCCAGCAGCTGGGGGGGACAGGGGCTAGACAATGAGCAGTTCTTC. Encoded protein: CASSWGGQGLDNEQFF.

The table lists this clonotype with a few counts. The V call is TRBV6-6, the J call TRBJ2-3; the match to TRBD2 covers 7 bases. V trimming: 6 bases; J trimming: 1 base; junction bases outside the gene matches: 4. CDR3 length: 14 amino acids. Germline V CDR1 and CDR2: MNHNY, SVGAGI (reference sequence). The CDR3: CASRYTSGTDTQYF. CDR3 nucleotide sequence: TGTGCCAGCAGATACACTAGCGGCACAGATACGCAGTATTTT.

The chain couples TRBV28 to TRBJ2-7; TRBD1 is a possible D gene (5 bases). Germline V gene data show CDR1 as MDHEN and CDR2 as SYDVKM. V was clipped by 6 bases and J by 4 bases, with 16 bases between them. This CDR3 contains 14 residues. The CDR3 DNA is TGTGCCAGCAGGCATGGGGTCCCAGGGTACGAGCAGTACTTC. Translating gives CASRHGVPGYEQYF. The full variable domain, its missing parts supplied by reference TRBV28 and TRBJ2-7, is DVKVTQSSRYLVKRTGEKVFLECVQDMDHENMFWYRQDPGLGLRLIYFSYDVKMKEKGDIPEGYSVSREKKERFSLILESASTNQTSMYLCASRHGVPGYEQYFGPGTRLTVT.

This clonotype was observed many times. The chain joins TRBV5-1 to TRBJ2-7; D call uncertain. The V and J ends lost 5 bases and 3 bases respectively, with 12 bases between them. The CDR3 consists of 13 residues. From germline, CDR1 is SGHRS and CDR2 YFSETQ. CDR3 in amino acids: CASRNSDSYEQYF. The CDR3, as DNA: TGCGCCAGCAGGAACAGTGATAGCTACGAGCAGTACTTC.

A word on this clonotype: This may come from a read error, since a much larger clone is one base off. The chain combines TRBV7-2 with TRBJ2-1; D is perhaps TRBD1 (5 bases). The CDR3 covers 14 residues. V shed 1 base and J shed 6 bases, with 10 bases lying between them. Germline values: CDR1 SGHTA, CDR2 FQGNSA. This CDR3 is CASSLEGNCNEQFF. For the CDR3, the DNA is TGTGCCAGCAGCTTAGAGGGGAACTGCAATGAGCAGTTCTTC.

The chain is built from TRBV3-1 and TRBJ1-2, with D possibly TRBD1 on 5 matching bases. Germline CDR1 reads LGHDT; CDR2 reads YNNKEL (reference sequence). The CDR3 extends over 15 amino acids. The germline V and J ends were trimmed by 0 bases and 4 bases, with 12 bases remaining between them. CDR3 in amino acids: CASSQDQAGIYGYTF. For the CDR3, the DNA is TGTGCCAGCAGCCAAGATCAGGCAGGGATCTATGGCTACACCTTC.

V usage is TRBV4-1 and J usage is TRBJ2-3, with no clear D. The V gene's germline CDR1 is MGHRA and CDR2 YSYEKL. The CDR3 sequence is 15 residues long. Trimming left V 0 bases short and J 1 base short, with 8 bases between. The CDR3, as DNA: TGCGCCAGCAGCCAAGAGAGGCAGGGCACAGATACGCAGTATTTT. Translation gives CASSQERQGTDTQYF.

The rearrangement uses TRBV4-3 and TRBJ2-5, with D maybe TRBD2 (7 bases). This CDR3 spans 15 amino acids. V was pared by 3 bases and J by 5 bases, with 16 bases between. CDR1 is LGHNA and CDR2 is YSLEER in the germline V gene. This CDR3 reads CASSQVGGLGETQYF. DNA of the CDR3: TGCGCCAGCAGCCAGGTGGGGGGGCTCGGGGAGACCCAGTACTTC.

This sequence joins TRBV7-2 and TRBJ1-2, with TRBD1 identical over 9 bases. V was clipped by 5 bases and J by 0 bases; unmatched bases: 7. This CDR3 has 16 amino acids. The germline gives CDR1 SGHTA, CDR2 FQGNSA. The CDR3 nucleotides read TGTGCCAGCAGCCCCACAGGGGGCCCCACTAACTATGGCTACACCTTC. Translated, it gives CASSPTGGPTNYGYTF. Supplemented by reference TRBV7-2 and TRBJ1-2, the full variable domain reads GAGVSQSPSNKVTEKGKDVELRCDPISGHTALYWYRQSLGQGLEFLIYFQGNSAPDKSGLPSDRFSAERTGGSVSTLTIQRTQQEDSAVYLCASSPTGGPTNYGYTFGSGTRLTVV.

The chain has TRBV11-1 and TRBJ2-7; 7 nucleotides agree with TRBD1. The germline gives CDR1 SGHAT, CDR2 FQDESV (reference sequence). With V trimmed by 5 bases and J by 0 bases, 4 bases remained unmatched. CDR3 length equals 14 residues. Here the CDR3 DNA reads TGTGCCAGCAGCCAGGGGGTAACCTCCTACGAGCAGTACTTC. It is translated as CASSQGVTSYEQYF.

This clonotype has at least ten counts. The chain joins TRBV20-1 to TRBJ2-1, with 7 bases identical to TRBD2. From germline, CDR1 is DFQATT and CDR2 SNEGSKA (reference sequence). This CDR3 has 14 amino acids. V dropped 3 bases and J dropped 3; count of bases not matched to a gene: 5. CDR3 amino acids: CSARGLADYNEQFF. CDR3 in DNA: TGCAGTGCTAGGGGGCTAGCGGACTACAATGAGCAGTTCTTC.

The CDR3 region is CSARGGLVRGRYEQYF. CDR3 DNA: TGCAGTGCTAGGGGAGGGTTGGTGCGGGGACGGTACGAGCAGTACTTC. J is TRBJ2-7 and V is TRBV20-1; 7 bases fit TRBD2. Germline assignment: CDR1 DFQATT and CDR2 SNEGSKA (reference sequence). The CDR3 runs to 16 residues. V gave up 3 bases and J gave up 4 bases; unmatched junction bases: 15.

Comments on this clonotype: A much larger clone lies one base from this, so it may be a read error. CDR3 in amino acids: CASSIGVTTGYGYTF. As DNA, the CDR3 is TGCGCCAGCAGCATAGGGGTCACAACGGGCTATGGCTACACCTTC. The chain joins TRBV5-1 to TRBJ1-2; tentative D call: TRBD1 (5 bases). The ends were cut back, 4 bases at V and 4 bases at J, with 17 bases in the middle. Germline V gives CDR1 SGHRS, CDR2 YFSETQ. The CDR3 covers 15 residues.

The chain joins TRBV7-9 to TRBJ2-4; TRBD2 aligns across 10 bases. Germline CDR1 and CDR2: SEHNR and FQNEAQ (reference sequence). This CDR3 has 17 amino acids. The V and J ends lost 3 bases and 0 bases, in that order; junction bases with no gene match: 5. CDR3 sequence (DNA): TGTGCCAGCAGCTTCGATGGACTAGCGGTAGCCAAAAACATTCAGTACTTC. It yields the protein CASSFDGLAVAKNIQYF.

In its sample, this clonotype was seen a few times. The chain links TRBV24-1 to TRBJ2-6, with 11 bases aligning to TRBD1. Germline lookup yields CDR1 KGHDR and CDR2 SFDVKD. Germline trimming cut 9 bases from V and 0 bases from J; bases unmatched to any gene: 6. The CDR3 covers 17 residues. CDR3 protein: CATGRGTGGSGANVLTF. DNA of the CDR3: TGTGCCACCGGCCGGGGGACAGGGGGCTCTGGGGCCAACGTCCTGACTTTC.

This clonotype occurred a few times. The chain has TRBV5-1 and TRBJ2-1; 8 bases map to TRBD2. Germline V gene data show CDR1 as SGHRS and CDR2 as YFSETQ. The junction had 5 bases not matched to a gene; V was cut back by 3 bases and J by 6 bases. CDR3 size: 14 residues. In DNA form, the CDR3 reads TGCGCCAGCAGCTGGTCCGGGGGGGGCAATGAGCAGTTCTTC. It specifies CASSWSGGGNEQFF.

This clonotype was found a few times. Germline and junction disagree at one end, which may indicate a read error. This sequence joins TRBV29-1 and TRBJ2-1; D gene uncertain. In germline, CDR1 is SQVTM, CDR2 ANQGSEA. The CDR3 spans 11 residues. CDR3 region: CSVEADNERFF. In DNA form, the CDR3 reads TGCAGCGTTGAGGCCGACAATGAGCGGTTCTTC.

The chain joins TRBV7-2 to TRBJ1-1; TRBD1 might be the D (6 bases). V gave up 8 bases and J gave up 0 bases, with 16 bases separating them. The CDR3 contains 15 residues. Germline assignment: CDR1 SGHTA and CDR2 FQGNSA. The CDR3 sequence is CASGIDRLLNTEAFF. For the CDR3, the DNA is TGTGCCAGCGGAATCGACAGGTTATTGAACACTGAAGCTTTCTTT. Full variable domain (outside the CDR3, taken from reference TRBV7-2 and TRBJ1-1): GAGVSQSPSNKVTEKGKDVELRCDPISGHTALYWYRQSLGQGLEFLIYFQGNSAPDKSGLPSDRFSAERTGGSVSTLTIQRTQQEDSAVYLCASGIDRLLNTEAFFGQGTRLTVV.

V and J are TRBV20-1 and TRBJ1-2, with TRBD1 matching 7 bases. Trimming took 6 bases from V and 3 from J; bases not matched to a gene: 7. Germline V lookup: CDR1 DFQATT, CDR2 SNEGSKA (reference sequence). The CDR3 spans 13 residues. The CDR3 DNA follows: TGCAGTGCCCAGCAGGGGGTAGACTATGGCTACACCTTC. Protein sequence: CSAQQGVDYGYTF.

The chain employs TRBV28 and TRBJ1-6; TRBD1 matches 7 bases. The CDR3 is 19 residues long. V lost 10 bases to trimming and J lost 6 bases; unmatched junction nucleotides: 24. Germline CDR1 reads MDHEN; CDR2 reads SYDVKM. Here the CDR3 reads CATSVFTSDRAAANSPLHF. The CDR3 nucleotides are TGTGCCACCTCAGTTTTTACTTCCGACAGGGCAGCCGCTAATTCACCCCTCCACTTT. Full variable domain (missing parts from reference TRBV28 and TRBJ1-6): DVKVTQSSRYLVKRTGEKVFLECVQDMDHENMFWYRQDPGLGLRLIYFSYDVKMKEKGDIPEGYSVSREKKERFSLILESASTNQTSMYLCATSVFTSDRAAANSPLHFGNGTRLTVT.

V usage is TRBV7-2 and J usage is TRBJ2-4; 13 bases match TRBD2. Germline CDR1 reads SGHTA; CDR2 reads FQGNSA. Germline trimming cut 4 bases from V and 6 bases from J; bases unmatched to any gene: 3. The CDR3 consists of 15 residues. DNA for the CDR3: TGTGCCAGCAGCTCCCGACTAGCGGGGGGAAACATTCAGTACTTC. Residues: CASSSRLAGGNIQYF.

CDR3 loop: CASSSRTGRANTEAFF. Written as DNA, the CDR3 is TGTGCCAGCAGTTCCAGAACAGGGCGCGCGAACACTGAAGCTTTCTTT. The genes are TRBV27 and TRBJ1-1; perhaps TRBD1 as D (6 bases). This CDR3 contains 16 residues. V lost 4 bases, J lost 1 base, and 16 bases lay in between. Germline values: CDR1 MNHEY, CDR2 SMNVEV (reference sequence).

The chain uses TRBV6-1 and TRBJ2-2; possibly TRBD1 for D (5 bases). With 0 bases removed from V and 6 bases from J, the gap between germline ends came to 8 bases. The germline V gene has CDR1 MNHNS and CDR2 SASEGT. This CDR3 is 14 amino acids long. For the CDR3, the DNA is TGTGCCAGCAGTGAAGCGGGCAGGGCCGGGGAGCTGTTTTTT. It translates to CASSEAGRAGELFF.